The present T cell receptor (beta chain) was sequenced within a study of T cells after yellow fever vaccination. Findings of the study overall: The booster response re-showed most primary clones: about 96% CD4, approximately 90% CD8. In FACS-sorted repertoires, abundant clonotypes from the bulk population could appear as contaminants.

The CDR3 is made up of 14 amino acids. The germline V and J ends were trimmed by 5 bases and 7 bases, with 17 bases remaining between them. Germline assignment: CDR1 MNHNS and CDR2 SASEGT. In regard to this clonotype: Its antigen remains unidentified.

5'RACE template switching added a universal primer site and UMIs to TCR cDNA. TCRdb recomputed calls from the 5' RACE reads with MiXCR, one row per CDR3 protein. This sample yields 200,000 to 250,000 distinct CDR3 sequences, of which 6.9% are seen a single time; more than 0.8% belongs to the top ten. The TCR was taken from a man in his thirties or forties who received the YFV17D yellow fever vaccine. Sequencing used CD4+ T cells sorted from PBMCs, obtained 15 days after the yellow fever booster vaccination. The chain recombines TRBV6-1 with TRBJ2-5, with D possibly called TRBD1 or TRBD2 (5 bases each). In DNA, the CDR3 is TGTGCCAGCAGTCGAAGAGGGGATTTTCGGACCCAGTACTTC. Amino acid sequence: CASSRRGDFRTQYF.